Presented here are 28 T cell receptor beta chains from one specimen sequenced in a study of blood T cell repertoires in COVID-19. Assay used: immunoSEQ multiplex PCR; TCRdb lists only in-frame clones, some missing. Counted here are approximately 56,000 clones, about four fifths occurring once; the ten biggest clones make up under 8.5%. Sequencing was performed on peripheral blood. These receptors were taken from a man aged 65-85 years with active COVID-19.

The chain joins TRBV29-1 to TRBJ2-4; TRBD1 matches 11 bases. J gave up 9 bases and V 6 bases, and 7 bases lay outside the gene matches. The CDR3 has 13 amino acids. Germline loops: CDR1 SQVTM, CDR2 ANQGSEA. CDR3 region: CSVSAGQGVIQYF. DNA of the CDR3: TGCAGCGTCTCTGCGGGACAGGGGGTCATTCAGTACTTC.

The chain couples TRBV7-2 to TRBJ2-1; TRBD1 might be the D (6 bases). Per germline, CDR1 SGHTA and CDR2 FQGNSA. The CDR3 has 18 amino acids. V gave up 0 bases and J gave up 3 bases, with 18 bases separating them. The CDR3 region has the DNA TGTGCCAGCAGCTTAGCTGGGGCAGGGGCCCTAATCTACAATGAGCAGTTCTTC. It is translated as CASSLAGAGALIYNEQFF.

This chain joins TRBV7-9 and TRBJ2-3; a possible D gene is TRBD2 (5 bases). The ends were cut back, 5 bases at V and 4 bases at J, with 16 bases in the middle. Germline CDR1 is SEHNR and CDR2 is FQNEAQ (reference sequence). CDR3 length equals 15 residues. The CDR3, as DNA: TGTGCCAGCAGCCCCAAGTTGAGTAGCGCAGATACGCAGTATTTT. It specifies CASSPKLSSADTQYF.

The chain combines TRBV7-8 with TRBJ2-4; D is ambiguous. Germline-derived CDR1 and CDR2 are SGHVS and FQNEAQ. The CDR3 contains 13 residues. V gave up 1 base and J gave up 7 bases, with 8 bases separating them. The CDR3 nucleotides are TGTGCCAGCAGCTTAGGCGGCACGAACATTCAGTACTTC. Translated, it gives CASSLGGTNIQYF.

The chain links TRBV4-3 to TRBJ1-2; no clear D. In germline, CDR1 is LGHNA, CDR2 YSLEER. This CDR3 region has 16 residues. The germline V and J ends were trimmed by 3 bases and 4 bases, with 18 bases remaining between them. This CDR3 is CASSQVRTGWSYGYTF. The DNA for the CDR3 is TGCGCCAGCAGCCAGGTCCGAACGGGATGGAGCTATGGCTACACCTTC.

The rearrangement joins TRBV7-3 to TRBJ2-3, with 9 bases that match TRBD2. This CDR3 has 17 amino acids. Germline V gene lookup returns CDR1 SGHTA and CDR2 FQGTGA. J gave up 2 bases and V 0 bases, and 6 bases lay outside the gene matches. CDR3 coding DNA: TGTGCCAGCAGCTTAACGCCGGTAGCGGGGGACACAGATACGCAGTATTTT. Its protein is CASSLTPVAGDTDTQYF.

This sequence joins TRBV15 and TRBJ2-6; D is possibly TRBD2 (7 bases). In germline, CDR1 is LNHNV, CDR2 YYDKDF (reference sequence). With 3 bases removed from V and 4 bases from J, the gap between germline ends came to 10 bases. The CDR3 contains 15 residues. The CDR3 nucleotides read TGTGCCACCAGCAGGGGGGGGCTAGGGGCCAACGTCCTGACTTTC. Protein sequence: CATSRGGLGANVLTF.

The gene calls are TRBV27 and TRBJ2-7; the D gene is possibly TRBD2 (5 bases). Germline V lookup: CDR1 MNHEY, CDR2 SMNVEV (reference sequence). The CDR3 runs 15 residues. V lost 4 bases and J 0 bases, leaving 13 bases between the germline ends. CDR3: CASSSASGSSYEQYF. The CDR3 bases are TGTGCCAGCAGTTCCGCCTCGGGGAGCTCCTACGAGCAGTACTTC.

The chain uses TRBV6-5 and TRBJ1-1; the match to TRBD1 covers 9 bases. Germline-derived CDR1 and CDR2 are MNHEY and SVGAGI. The V segment lost 0 bases and the J segment 7 bases; nucleotides outside the gene matches: 6. The CDR3 consists of 15 residues. This chain's CDR3 is CASSYSTGGTVEAFF. CDR3 bases: TGTGCCAGCAGTTACTCGACAGGGGGGACTGTTGAAGCTTTCTTT.

The genes are TRBV9 and TRBJ1-4, with TRBD1 matching over 8 bases. CDR1 is SGDLS, CDR2 YYNGEE, per germline. The J segment lost 5 bases and the V segment lost 0 bases, leaving 3 bases of the junction unmatched. The CDR3 consists of 15 residues. CDR3 sequence reads: CASSVARQGNEKLFF. CDR3 bases: TGTGCCAGCAGCGTAGCTCGACAGGGGAATGAAAAACTGTTTTTT.

The V and J genes are TRBV10-3 and TRBJ1-1, with D unresolved. V lost 10 bases and J lost 4, with 10 bases in between. Germline CDR1 ENHRY, CDR2 SYGVKD. The CDR3 contains 11 residues. CDR3 amino acids: CASGEFTEAFF. For the CDR3, the DNA is TGTGCCAGCGGGGAGTTCACTGAAGCTTTCTTT.

This sequence joins TRBV19 and TRBJ2-7; the D gene is possibly TRBD1 (6 bases). Per germline, CDR1 LNHDA and CDR2 SQIVND (reference sequence). V was pared by 9 bases and J by 2 bases, with 14 bases between. This CDR3 region has 13 residues. CDR3 residues: CASSYGQTYEQYF. CDR3 nucleotides: TGTGCCAGCTCCTACGGACAGACCTACGAGCAGTACTTC.

The V gene is TRBV5-6, the J gene TRBJ1-6, with a possible D match to TRBD1 (6 bases). The V and J ends lost 5 bases and 7 bases respectively, with 16 bases between them. The CDR3 sequence is 15 residues long. Germline CDR1 is SGHDT and CDR2 is YYEEEE. CDR3 residues: CASRAQGRKNSPLHF. CDR3 nucleotide sequence: TGTGCCAGCAGGGCCCAGGGGCGAAAGAATTCACCCCTCCACTTT.

The chain combines TRBV19 with TRBJ2-1; TRBD1 matches at 7 bases. CDR1 LNHDA and CDR2 SQIVND come from the germline V gene (reference sequence). The CDR3 is 15 residues long. V was pared by 5 bases and J by 0 bases, with 4 bases of the junction left unmatched. CDR3 sequence reads: CASSGDRVSYNEQFF. As DNA, the CDR3 is TGTGCCAGTAGTGGAGACAGGGTCTCCTACAATGAGCAGTTCTTC.

The chain joins TRBV19 to TRBJ1-5, with D maybe TRBD1 (5 bases). Germline V gives CDR1 LNHDA, CDR2 SQIVND (reference sequence). This CDR3 contains 15 residues. V shed 3 bases and J shed 3 bases, with 12 bases lying between them. CDR3 nucleotides: TGTGCCAGTAGTATGCTCAGGGCCTACAATCAGCCCCAGCATTTT. Its translation is CASSMLRAYNQPQHF.

J is TRBJ2-5 and V is TRBV19, with 7 nucleotides matching TRBD1. CDR3 size: 15 residues. Germline V gene sequence: CDR1 LNHDA, CDR2 SQIVND (reference sequence). J lost 5 bases, V lost 5 bases, and 11 bases had no gene match. The CDR3 bases are TGTGCCAGTAGTCCGGAGACAGGGAGAGGGGAGACCCAGTACTTC. It codes for CASSPETGRGETQYF.

This clone occurred a few times. This chain uses TRBV2 with TRBJ2-2; 7 bases are shared with TRBD1. V was clipped by 7 bases and J by 6 bases; unmatched bases: 8. The CDR3 loop spans 14 amino acids. Per the germline V gene, CDR1 is SNHLY and CDR2 is FYNNEI. The CDR3 DNA reads TGTGCCAGCATTATAGGTACAGGGGCCGGGGAGCTGTTTTTT. It encodes CASIIGTGAGELFF.

The chain joins TRBV5-1 to TRBJ2-7, with 9 bases identical to TRBD2. The CDR3 is made up of 17 amino acids. Looked up from germline, CDR1 is SGHRS and CDR2 is YFSETQ. V shed 7 bases and J 2 bases; nucleotides not matched to a gene: 16. The chain's CDR3 is CASSSGTSLSGTYEQYF. CDR3 in DNA: TGCGCCAGCTCGTCGGGGACTAGCCTTTCCGGGACCTACGAGCAGTACTTC.

Written as DNA, the CDR3 is TGTGCCTGGAGTGTATGGGGGGACAGCAATCAGCCCCAGCATTTT. Its translation is CAWSVWGDSNQPQHF. The V and J genes are TRBV30 and TRBJ1-5; weak D call: TRBD1 (5 bases). Trimming took off 0 bases at V and 1 base at J, with 10 bases between the two ends. This CDR3 spans 15 amino acids. Looked up from germline, CDR1 is GTSNPN and CDR2 is SVGIG (reference sequence).

The rearrangement uses TRBV13 and TRBJ1-3; 7 positions agree with TRBD1. From germline, CDR1 is PRHDT and CDR2 FYEKMQ (reference sequence). After removal of 4 bases from V and 2 bases from J, the junction contained 2 bases not matched to a gene. This CDR3 contains 14 residues. The CDR3 here is CASSSGTAGNTIYF. CDR3 bases: TGTGCCAGCAGCTCCGGGACAGCTGGAAACACCATATATTTT.

The V and J genes are TRBV28 and TRBJ1-1; 11 nucleotides align to TRBD1. V gave up 3 bases and J gave up 1 base; unmatched junction bases: 1. This CDR3 has 15 amino acids. Germline V gives CDR1 MDHEN, CDR2 SYDVKM. The CDR3 bases are TGTGCCAGCAGTTTGGGGACAGGGGGGAACACTGAAGCTTTCTTT. It is translated as CASSLGTGGNTEAFF.

The genes are TRBV4-2 and TRBJ1-4; D ambiguous. Germline assignment: CDR1 LGHNA and CDR2 YNFKEQ. V shed 0 bases and J shed 3 bases, with 8 bases lying between them. CDR3 size: 15 residues. The CDR3 sequence: CASSQDGHPNEKLFF. The CDR3 region has the DNA TGTGCCAGCAGCCAAGATGGGCATCCTAATGAAAAACTGTTTTTT.

The chain uses TRBV4-1 and TRBJ1-6; D not certain. The ends were cut back, 0 bases at V and 0 bases at J, with 9 bases in the middle. The CDR3 extends over 17 amino acids. Germline lookup yields CDR1 MGHRA and CDR2 YSYEKL. CDR3 bases: TGCGCCAGCAGCCAAGAACCAGATGGCTCCTATAATTCACCCCTCCACTTT. Translating it yields CASSQEPDGSYNSPLHF.

The V and J genes are TRBV3-1 (or the pseudogene TRBV3-2) and TRBJ2-3, with TRBD2 identical over 9 bases. Germline V gene lookup returns CDR1 LGHDT and CDR2 YNNKEL (reference sequence). The CDR3 consists of 15 residues. After removal of 4 bases from V and 6 bases from J, the junction contained 8 bases not matched to a gene. The CDR3 here is CASSPHLAGRDTQYF. CDR3 nucleotides: TGTGCCAGCAGCCCTCATCTAGCGGGGCGCGATACGCAGTATTTT.

In this sample, this clone turned up a few times. The chain recombines TRBV10-1 with TRBJ2-5, with 13 bases lining up with TRBD2. CDR3 length: 16 amino acids. The J segment lost 5 bases and the V segment lost 10 bases, leaving 13 bases of the junction unmatched. Germline CDR1 reads WNHNN; CDR2 reads SYGVQD (reference sequence). Here the CDR3 DNA reads TGCGCCATCCAAAACGGGACTAGCGGGGAGAAGGAGACCCAGTACTTC. Translation gives CAIQNGTSGEKETQYF.

This chain links TRBV6-2 or TRBV6-3 with TRBJ1-6, with D possibly matching TRBD1 (6 bases). Germline V gene sequence: CDR1 MNHEY, CDR2 SVGEGT. This CDR3 has 14 amino acids. Trimming pared 2 bases from V and 12 bases from J, leaving 14 bases between. The CDR3 DNA follows: TGTGCCAGCAGTTACGGGGGCAGGGGATTACCCCTCCACTTT. Amino acid sequence: CASSYGGRGLPLHF.

The chain employs TRBV19 and TRBJ1-4, with 7 bases that match TRBD1. The ends lost 4 bases at V and 0 bases at J; junction bases unmatched: 5. The germline V gene has CDR1 LNHDA and CDR2 SQIVND (reference sequence). The CDR3 is 16 amino acids. CDR3 nucleotide sequence: TGTGCCAGTAGTAAACCGGGACAGTCAACTAATGAAAAACTGTTTTTT. Translating it yields CASSKPGQSTNEKLFF.

The rearrangement uses TRBV6-4 and TRBJ2-3; D is undetermined. The CDR3 contains 16 residues. In germline, CDR1 is MRHNA, CDR2 SNTAGT. The ends were cut back, 5 bases at V and 0 bases at J, with 15 bases in the middle. The CDR3 loop is CASSIQHSTSTDTQYF. The CDR3, as DNA: TGTGCCAGCAGTATCCAGCACTCGACTAGCACAGATACGCAGTATTTT.